Here is one T cell receptor beta chain with its context. The data originate from a study of blood T cell repertoires in COVID-19. Across the study: The United States, Italy and Spain supplied acute and convalescent COVID-19 samples. Sample material is recorded as cDNA or gDNA derived from T cells, B-cell-depleted T cells, or PBMCs.

In the original processing: Using reference gene primer amplification, nucleated cell counts were estimated. Some clones are missing from TCRdb's copy, which holds only in-frame ones; the method was immunoSEQ multiplex PCR. Clone size and the V and J calls come from that table; the DNA yielded D and trimming. Of approximately 150,000 clones in the sample, 70% to 90% were seen once. Germline CDR1 and CDR2: MNHNY and SVGAGI (reference sequence). Trimming pared 0 bases from V and 0 bases from J, leaving 11 bases between. CDR3 length: 16 residues. The chain combines TRBV6-6 with TRBJ1-2; D might be TRBD1 (6 bases). The sequencing sample was made of peripheral blood. This TCR came from a man aged 35 to 55 with acute or convalescent COVID-19. The CDR3 nucleotides are TGTGCCAGCAGTTACTCGCCAGGGGCCTCTAACTATGGCTACACCTTC. As protein: CASSYSPGASNYGYTF.